This TCR beta chain was found in a study of control samples from healthy donors and cancer patients. In its sample, this clone was seen once. Measured with immunoSEQ multiplex PCR; TCRdb has only the in-frame clones, and not every one. The sample has about 12,000 clones; over 75% are singletons. The CDR3 consists of 13 residues. V was pared by 7 bases and J by 6 bases, with 6 bases of the junction left unmatched. The chain employs TRBV12-3 or TRBV12-4 and TRBJ1-2; 9 bases agree with TRBD1. The sequencing input was formalin-fixed, paraffin-embedded tissue. The source is a male donor with melanoma. In DNA, the CDR3 is TGTGCCAGCAACACAGGGGGCGTGAATGGCTACACCTTC. Encoded protein: CASNTGGVNGYTF.